Listed here are 26 T cell receptor beta chains from one sample, sequenced in a study of identifying expanded T cells in peripheral blood. The data were produced by immunoSEQ multiplex PCR, yet TCRdb's version contains in-frame clones alone and is incomplete. The sample contains 120,000 or so clones, roughly 80% of which appear only once. The material sequenced was blood. The receptors here all came from a person between 18 and 69 years old in good health.

CDR3 DNA: TGCAGTGCTCCTTGGATAGACGAGCAGTACTTC. It translates to CSAPWIDEQYF. The chain uses TRBV20-1 and TRBJ2-7; D is uncertain. V was cut by 5 bases and J by 5 bases, with 10 bases left in between. There are 11 residues in the CDR3. CDR1 DFQATT and CDR2 SNEGSKA come from the germline V gene (reference sequence).

This chain joins TRBV7-3 and TRBJ2-1; possible D gene TRBD1, 8 bases. Germline V gene data show CDR1 as SGHTA and CDR2 as FQGTGA. V dropped 5 bases and J dropped 5 bases, with 16 bases sitting between them. The CDR3 spans 15 residues. The CDR3 loop is CASSPRTGRDNEQFF. The CDR3 bases are TGTGCCAGCAGCCCACGGACAGGGAGGGACAATGAGCAGTTCTTC. The full variable domain, completed using reference TRBV7-3 and TRBJ2-1, is GAGVSQTPSNKVTEKGKYVELRCDPISGHTALYWYRQSLGQGPEFLIYFQGTGAADDSGLPNDRFFAVRPEGSVSTLKIQRTERGDSAVYLCASSPRTGRDNEQFFGPGTRLTVL.

The chain has TRBV6-1 and TRBJ1-5; no reliable D call. Germline CDR1 reads MNHNS; CDR2 reads SASEGT. The CDR3 extends over 14 amino acids. V was clipped by 0 bases and J by 9 bases, with 12 bases between them. This chain's CDR3 is CASSEAGWERPQHF. The DNA of the CDR3 is TGTGCCAGCAGTGAAGCGGGTTGGGAACGGCCCCAGCATTTT.

The chain recombines TRBV5-4 with TRBJ1-1, with a tentative D call TRBD1 (6 bases). This CDR3 comprises 16 residues. Germline CDR1 reads SGHNT; CDR2 reads YYREEE (reference sequence). Trimming removed 0 bases from V and 4 bases from J, with 16 bases in between. CDR3 protein: CASSLGWQGIGTEAFF. The CDR3 DNA follows: TGTGCCAGCAGCTTGGGTTGGCAGGGGATAGGCACTGAAGCTTTCTTT.

The rearrangement links TRBV30 to TRBJ1-2; D is possibly TRBD1 (6 bases). CDR1 is GTSNPN, CDR2 SVGIG, per germline (reference sequence). V lost 3 bases to trimming and J lost 6 bases, with 14 bases between them. The CDR3 sequence is 13 residues long. CDR3 coding DNA: TGTGCCTGGAGCCGCAGGGGCGCCAATGGCTACACCTTC. This codes for CAWSRRGANGYTF.

V usage is TRBV6-1 and J usage is TRBJ2-7; a possible D gene is TRBD1 (5 bases). The CDR3 is 15 residues long. Germline-derived CDR1 and CDR2 are MNHNS and SASEGT. The ends were cut back, 3 bases at V and 4 bases at J, with 16 bases in the middle. The CDR3 reads CASSDSQGASYEQYF. CDR3 nucleotides: TGTGCCAGCAGTGACTCGCAAGGGGCGAGTTACGAGCAGTACTTC.

J is TRBJ2-7 and V is TRBV11-3; D is perhaps TRBD1 or TRBD2 (5 bases each). The CDR3 length is 14 residues. Trimming took 1 base from V and 6 from J, leaving 13 bases between them. Germline loops: CDR1 SGHNT, CDR2 YENEEA. The CDR3 here is CASSLGGAIREQYF. Written as DNA, the CDR3 is TGTGCCAGCAGCTTAGGAGGGGCCATCCGCGAGCAGTACTTC.

The rearrangement uses TRBV5-1 and TRBJ1-3, with no clear D. Germline CDR1 and CDR2: SGHRS and YFSETQ. This CDR3 is 16 amino acids long. V lost 0 bases to trimming and J lost 3 bases, with 13 bases between them. The DNA of the CDR3 is TGCGCCAGCAGCTTGGCGGCAGACAAGCTTGGAAACACCATATATTTT. Its translation is CASSLAADKLGNTIYF.

The genes are TRBV30 and TRBJ1-1, with no clear D. CDR1 and CDR2 (germline): GTSNPN, SVGIG (reference sequence). V was shortened by 1 base and J by 12 bases, with 21 bases between the two germline ends. The CDR3 totals 14 residues. CDR3 loop: CAWSERALVSQTFF. The CDR3 nucleotides read TGTGCCTGGAGTGAAAGGGCCCTAGTATCCCAAACTTTCTTT.

The chain joins TRBV9 to TRBJ1-4; weak D call: TRBD1 (5 bases). This CDR3 comprises 14 residues. The germline CDR1 and CDR2 sequences are SGDLS and YYNGEE. V gave up 3 bases and J gave up 4 bases, with 10 bases separating them. This CDR3 is CASSGGRFNEKLFF. The CDR3 bases are TGTGCCAGCAGCGGGGGACGGTTTAATGAAAAACTGTTTTTT. Supplemented by reference TRBV9 and TRBJ1-4, the full variable domain reads DSGVTQTPKHLITATGQRVTLRCSPRSGDLSVYWYQQSLDQGLQFLIQYYNGEERAKGNILERFSAQQFPDLHSELNLSSLELGDSALYFCASSGGRFNEKLFFGSGTQLSVL.

This clone was counted a few times. The J gene is TRBJ1-1, the V gene TRBV7-2; 8 bases are a match to TRBD1. Germline CDR1 is SGHTA and CDR2 is FQGNSA. V dropped 3 bases and J dropped 8; count of bases not matched to a gene: 5. The CDR3 consists of 13 residues. DNA for the CDR3: TGTGCCAGCAGCTTGTCACAGGGGGTAGAAGCTTTCTTT. Translating gives CASSLSQGVEAFF.

This clone was seen only once. The rearrangement joins TRBV5-5 to TRBJ1-5, with D perhaps matching TRBD1 (5 bases). This CDR3 spans 15 amino acids. The germline V and J ends were trimmed by 2 bases and 7 bases, with 16 bases remaining between them. Germline-derived CDR1 and CDR2 are SGHKS and YYEKEE (reference sequence). CDR3 sequence reads: CASSFGTFGGQPQHF. CDR3 sequence (DNA): TGTGCCAGCAGCTTCGGGACCTTTGGAGGCCAGCCCCAGCATTTT.

This chain links TRBV9 with TRBJ1-1; D might be TRBD1 (5 bases). The CDR3 totals 13 residues. Germline V gene lookup returns CDR1 SGDLS and CDR2 YYNGEE. V was trimmed by 1 base and J by 6 bases, leaving 10 bases between them. The CDR3 bases are TGTGCCAGCAGCGTACAGGGTAGCGCTGAAGCTTTCTTT. It is translated as CASSVQGSAEAFF. Looking up the rest from reference TRBV9 and TRBJ1-1 gives the full variable domain: DSGVTQTPKHLITATGQRVTLRCSPRSGDLSVYWYQQSLDQGLQFLIQYYNGEERAKGNILERFSAQQFPDLHSELNLSSLELGDSALYFCASSVQGSAEAFFGQGTRLTVV.

The CDR3 loop reads CASSPGQRTMNTEAFF. Here the CDR3 DNA reads TGTGCCAGCAGCCCGGGACAGAGAACGATGAACACTGAAGCTTTCTTT. This chain joins TRBV11-2 and TRBJ1-1; 7 bases agree with TRBD1. Per germline, CDR1 SGHAT and CDR2 FQNNGV. The CDR3 sequence is 16 residues long. V trimming: 5 bases; J trimming: 0 bases; junction bases outside the gene matches: 9.

This chain links TRBV30 with TRBJ1-3; 8 nucleotides agree with TRBD1. The CDR3 consists of 13 residues. Trimming removed 0 bases from V and 7 bases from J; junction bases left unmatched: 2. Looked up from germline, CDR1 is GTSNPN and CDR2 is SVGIG (reference sequence). The CDR3 coding sequence is TGTGCCTGGAGTGTGACAGGGGCGAACACCATATATTTT. Translating it yields CAWSVTGANTIYF.

This clone has a single count. The chain recombines TRBV7-9 with TRBJ2-2; D call uncertain. The CDR3 is 12 amino acids. CDR1 SEHNR and CDR2 FQNEAQ come from the germline V gene (reference sequence). The ends were cut back, 4 bases at V and 2 bases at J, with 2 bases in the middle. The CDR3 coding sequence is TGTGCCAGCAGCTCAAACACCGGGGAGCTGTTTTTT. Its translation is CASSSNTGELFF.

V and J are TRBV7-9 and TRBJ2-7, with a tentative D call TRBD2 (6 bases). The CDR3 extends over 17 amino acids. Germline CDR1 reads SEHNR; CDR2 reads FQNEAQ (reference sequence). V dropped 4 bases and J dropped 3 bases, with 22 bases sitting between them. The CDR3 spells CASSSGTGTHSNYEQYF. The CDR3 DNA is TGTGCCAGCAGCTCCGGAACCGGGACTCACTCTAACTACGAGCAGTACTTC.

V gene TRBV6-1 combines with J gene TRBJ2-7, with 9 bases lining up with TRBD1. Germline CDR1 MNHNS, CDR2 SASEGT. The V segment lost 5 bases and the J segment 2 bases; nucleotides outside the gene matches: 4. CDR3 length equals 14 residues. The CDR3 sequence: CASSLTGGTYEQYF. Written as DNA, the CDR3 is TGTGCCAGCAGTCTAACAGGGGGCACCTACGAGCAGTACTTC.

The V gene is TRBV2, the J gene TRBJ2-6, with D perhaps matching TRBD2 (7 bases). The CDR3 totals 15 residues. V shed 4 bases and J shed 7 bases, with 14 bases lying between them. Germline CDR1 is SNHLY and CDR2 is FYNNEI. DNA for the CDR3: TGTGCCAGCAGTGGAGGGGGGGGCTTCGCCAACGTCCTGACTTTC. Protein: CASSGGGGFANVLTF.

This clone was observed a few times. The rearrangement joins TRBV30 to TRBJ1-6, with TRBD1 as a possible D gene (5 bases). Germline lookup yields CDR1 GTSNPN and CDR2 SVGIG (reference sequence). V lost 5 bases, J lost 0 bases, and 8 bases lay in between. The CDR3 is made up of 14 amino acids. The CDR3: CAWGTVSYNSPLHF. CDR3 nucleotides: TGTGCCTGGGGGACGGTCTCCTATAATTCACCCCTCCACTTT.

This sequence joins TRBV7-8 and TRBJ2-7, with D unclear. CDR1 and CDR2 from the germline V gene are SGHVS and FQNEAQ. Between the trimmed V and J ends, which lost 3 bases and 6 bases, there was a span of 15 bases. CDR3 length: 14 residues. Here the CDR3 reads CASSLALVGLEQYF. CDR3 DNA: TGTGCCAGCAGCTTGGCCTTGGTAGGGCTCGAGCAGTACTTC.

In its sample, this clone was seen a few times. J is TRBJ1-2 and V is TRBV7-2, with TRBD1 identical over 7 bases. V gave up 1 base and J gave up 2 bases; unmatched junction bases: 1. Germline V CDR1 and CDR2: SGHTA, FQGNSA. The CDR3 is made up of 14 amino acids. This chain's CDR3 is CASSLGGQNYGYTF. DNA for the CDR3: TGTGCCAGCAGCTTAGGGGGACAGAACTATGGCTACACCTTC.

This chain joins TRBV21-1 and TRBJ1-5; TRBD1 is taken as the D call from the table, unchecked against the DNA. TRBV21-1 is a pseudogene segment. CDR3 length: 15 amino acids. For the CDR3, the DNA is TGTGCCAGCAGCAAAGGGAAGGGGGCGATTGAGCCCCAGCATTTT. Translating gives CASSKGKGAIEPQHF.

The chain links TRBV10-2 to TRBJ2-3, with 7 bases lining up with TRBD1. The germline V gene has CDR1 WSHSY and CDR2 SAAADI. Unmatched junction bases numbered 10, after V lost 5 bases and J lost 5 bases. This CDR3 is 15 amino acids long. Written as DNA, the CDR3 is TGCGCCAGCAGTTTCTTCGACAGGGTGCTAGATACGCAGTATTTT. This encodes CASSFFDRVLDTQYF.

The rearrangement uses TRBV18 and TRBJ1-2; D not certain. V lost 2 bases and J lost 0, with 13 bases in between. This CDR3 spans 16 amino acids. Germline CDR1 is KGHSH and CDR2 is LQKENI. CDR3 nucleotides: TGTGCCAGCTCACCAGGGATGGTTGGAGCTAACTATGGCTACACCTTC. It yields the protein CASSPGMVGANYGYTF. Variable domain in full (rest from reference TRBV18 and TRBJ1-2): NAGVMQNPRHLVRRRGQEARLRCSPMKGHSHVYWYRQLPEEGLKFMVYLQKENIIDESGMPKERFSAEFPKEGPSILRIQQVVRGDSAAYFCASSPGMVGANYGYTFGSGTRLTVV.

The chain combines TRBV5-4 with TRBJ1-1; 7 nucleotides match TRBD1. J gave up 1 base and V 0 bases, and 3 bases lay outside the gene matches. The CDR3 totals 15 residues. In germline, CDR1 is SGHNT, CDR2 YYREEE (reference sequence). CDR3 sequence: CASSLERDRNTEAFF. As DNA, the CDR3 is TGTGCCAGCAGCTTGGAGAGGGACAGGAACACTGAAGCTTTCTTT.